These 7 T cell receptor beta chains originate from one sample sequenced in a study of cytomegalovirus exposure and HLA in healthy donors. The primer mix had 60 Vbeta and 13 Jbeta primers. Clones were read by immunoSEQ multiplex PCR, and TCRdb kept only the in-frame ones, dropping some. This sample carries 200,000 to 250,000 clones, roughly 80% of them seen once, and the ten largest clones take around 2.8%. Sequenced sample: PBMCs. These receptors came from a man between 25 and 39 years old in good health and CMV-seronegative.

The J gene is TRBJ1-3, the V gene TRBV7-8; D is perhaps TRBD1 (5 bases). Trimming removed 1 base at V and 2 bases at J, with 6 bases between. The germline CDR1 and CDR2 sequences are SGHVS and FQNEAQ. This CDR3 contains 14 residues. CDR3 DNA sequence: TGTGCCAGCAGCTTAGTCAGGGCTGGAAACACCATATATTTT. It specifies CASSLVRAGNTIYF.

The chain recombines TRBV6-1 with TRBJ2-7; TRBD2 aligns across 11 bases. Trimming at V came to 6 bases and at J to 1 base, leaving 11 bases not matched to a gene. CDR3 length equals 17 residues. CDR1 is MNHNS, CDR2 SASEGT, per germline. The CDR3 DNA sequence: TGTGCCAGCAGGGAATTAGCGGGGGGGCCTAGGTCCTACGAGCAGTACTTC. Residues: CASRELAGGPRSYEQYF.

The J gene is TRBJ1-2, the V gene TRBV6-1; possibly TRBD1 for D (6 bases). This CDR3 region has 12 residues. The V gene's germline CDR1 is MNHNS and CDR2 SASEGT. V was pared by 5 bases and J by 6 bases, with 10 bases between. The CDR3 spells CASSTGIDGYTF. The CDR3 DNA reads TGTGCCAGCAGTACAGGGATTGATGGCTACACCTTC.

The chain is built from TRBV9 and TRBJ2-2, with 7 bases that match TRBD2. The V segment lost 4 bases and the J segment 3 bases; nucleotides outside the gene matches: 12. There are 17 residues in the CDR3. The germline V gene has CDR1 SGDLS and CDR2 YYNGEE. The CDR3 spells CASSPEGGSSDTGELFF. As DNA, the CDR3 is TGTGCCAGCAGCCCTGAGGGAGGGTCAAGTGACACCGGGGAGCTGTTTTTT.

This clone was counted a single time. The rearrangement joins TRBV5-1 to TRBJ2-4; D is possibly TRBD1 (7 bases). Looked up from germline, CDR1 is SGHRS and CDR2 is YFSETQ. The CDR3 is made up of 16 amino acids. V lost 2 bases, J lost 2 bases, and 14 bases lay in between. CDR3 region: CASSLVSGGPKNIQYF. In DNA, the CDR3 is TGCGCCAGCAGCTTAGTGTCAGGGGGGCCCAAAAACATTCAGTACTTC.

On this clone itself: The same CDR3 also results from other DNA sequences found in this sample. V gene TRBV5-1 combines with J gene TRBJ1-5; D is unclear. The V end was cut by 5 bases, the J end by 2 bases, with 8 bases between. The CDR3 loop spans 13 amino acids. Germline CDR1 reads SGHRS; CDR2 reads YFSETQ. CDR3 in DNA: TGCGCCAGCAGTTTGACGGGCAATCAGCCCCAGCATTTT. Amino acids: CASSLTGNQPQHF.

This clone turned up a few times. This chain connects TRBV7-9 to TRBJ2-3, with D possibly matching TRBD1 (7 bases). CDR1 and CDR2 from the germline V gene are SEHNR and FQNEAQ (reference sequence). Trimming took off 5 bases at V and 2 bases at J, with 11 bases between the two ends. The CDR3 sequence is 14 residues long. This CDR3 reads CASSAGQHTDTQYF. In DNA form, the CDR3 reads TGTGCCAGCAGCGCGGGACAGCACACAGATACGCAGTATTTT.